These 9 T cell receptor beta chains came from one sample sequenced in a study of cytomegalovirus exposure and HLA in healthy donors. Profiled with immunoSEQ multiplex PCR; TCRdb holds only in-frame clones, not every one. Of 70,000 or so clones listed, approximately 94% are singletons. The sequenced sample was PBMCs. Receptor source: a woman younger than 30 in good health and CMV-seronegative.

The V gene is TRBV6-4, the J gene TRBJ2-3; 9 bases map to TRBD1. The CDR3 is made up of 16 amino acids. J was trimmed by 3 bases and V by 0 bases; bases with no gene match: 4. CDR1 and CDR2 from the germline V gene are MRHNA and SNTAGT. CDR3 DNA: TGTGCCAGCAGTGACTCCTGGACAGGGGATACAGATACGCAGTATTTT. Translating gives CASSDSWTGDTDTQYF.

This clone was recorded once. The rearrangement joins TRBV29-1 to TRBJ2-1; 7 nucleotides match TRBD2. This CDR3 is built from 15 residues. The trim removed 4 bases at V and 3 bases at J, leaving 9 bases unmatched. Germline V CDR1 and CDR2: SQVTM, ANQGSEA. The CDR3, as DNA: TGCAGCGTTGGGCGGGAGCCCCCTTTCTACAATGAGCAGTTCTTC. Translation gives CSVGREPPFYNEQFF.

This sequence joins TRBV4-1 and TRBJ1-2, with 10 bases fitting TRBD1. V gave up 6 bases and J gave up 4 bases; unmatched junction bases: 8. This CDR3 is built from 15 residues. Per germline, CDR1 MGHRA and CDR2 YSYEKL. The CDR3 sequence: CASRKPGQGFYGYTF. For the CDR3, the DNA is TGCGCCAGCAGAAAACCGGGACAGGGGTTCTATGGCTACACCTTC.

The CDR3 nucleotides are TGCGCCAGCAGCCAAGTGAGCCAATCCTCTAATGAAAAACTGTTTTTT. It is translated as CASSQVSQSSNEKLFF. V is TRBV4-1 and J is TRBJ1-4; no clear D. The germline gives CDR1 MGHRA, CDR2 YSYEKL. V dropped 1 base and J dropped 3 bases, with 12 bases sitting between them. This CDR3 contains 16 residues.

The rearrangement joins TRBV2 to TRBJ1-5, with D unclear. V shed 8 bases and J shed 11 bases, with 10 bases lying between them. The CDR3 spans 10 residues. CDR1 and CDR2 from the germline V gene are SNHLY and FYNNEI. Here the CDR3 reads CASRGRAQHF. CDR3 DNA sequence: TGTGCCAGCCGTGGTAGAGCCCAGCATTTT.

This chain connects TRBV6-4 to TRBJ2-3; tentatively, D is TRBD2 (6 bases). Germline V lookup: CDR1 MRHNA, CDR2 SNTAGT. V lost 2 bases to trimming and J lost 2 bases, with 8 bases between them. The CDR3 is 14 residues long. This chain's CDR3 is CASSDGTDTDTQYF. CDR3 DNA: TGTGCCAGCAGTGACGGGACTGACACAGATACGCAGTATTTT.

The chain combines TRBV27 with TRBJ1-2; D perhaps matches TRBD1 (5 bases). The germline V gene encodes CDR1 MNHEY and CDR2 SMNVEV (reference sequence). V was trimmed by 3 bases and J by 5 bases, leaving 13 bases between them. The CDR3 runs 14 residues. The chain's CDR3 is CASSFNQGKYGYTF. For the CDR3, the DNA is TGTGCCAGCAGTTTCAACCAGGGTAAATATGGCTACACCTTC.

J is TRBJ1-1 and V is TRBV12-2; the D segment call TRBD1 is taken from the table without a DNA check. TRBV12-2 is a known pseudogene. The CDR3 is made up of 14 amino acids. The CDR3 loop reads CASRGGQPHTEAFF. In nucleotides, the CDR3 is TGTGCAAGTCGAGGGGGCCAACCTCACACTGAAGCTTTCTTT.

This sequence joins TRBV7-8 and TRBJ2-7; D is possibly TRBD2 (5 bases). The CDR3 runs to 14 residues. Germline V CDR1 and CDR2: SGHVS, FQNEAQ. Trimming shortened V by 2 bases and J by 6 bases, and 14 bases separated the two germline ends. The CDR3 DNA reads TGTGCCAGCAGCTTAATTAGCTCGGGGAGCGAGCAGTACTTC. This sequence encodes CASSLISSGSEQYF.